This T cell receptor beta chain was identified in a study of blood T cell repertoires in COVID-19. Across the study: Sample material is recorded as cDNA or gDNA derived from T cells, B-cell-depleted T cells, or PBMCs.

The CDR3 length is 13 residues. Per the germline V gene, CDR1 is SGDLS and CDR2 is YYNGEE. V was pared by 0 bases and J by 11 bases, with 14 bases between. As processed by the authors: It was from reference gene primer amplification that nucleated cell counts were estimated. Clones were sequenced by immunoSEQ multiplex PCR, and TCRdb holds only the in-frame ones, with some missing. Clone size and V and J calls were adopted from that table, with D and trimming inferred from the DNA. The table shows more than 60,000 clones, with 70% to 85% occurring only once. The V call is TRBV9, the J call TRBJ1-1; tentative D call: TRBD1 (6 bases). The material sequenced was peripheral blood. The TCR was taken from a man aged 50 or older with COVID-19, enrolled during active disease. Here the CDR3 reads CASSVGQDMVAFF. The CDR3 DNA reads as TGTGCCAGCAGCGTAGGACAGGACATGGTGGCTTTCTTT.